The 26 T cell receptor beta chains below were found in one sample sequenced in a study of T cell responses to AZD1222 COVID-19 vaccine. Data came from immunoSEQ multiplex PCR; TCRdb stores just in-frame clones and leaves some out. The table includes around 140,000 clones, around 90% detected once. The material sequenced was peripheral blood, taken on day 0 of AZD1222 vaccination. These receptors all stem from an adult in good health.

The V gene is TRBV7-3, the J gene TRBJ2-5; 8 nucleotides line up with TRBD2. Germline assignment: CDR1 SGHTA and CDR2 FQGTGA. V shed 0 bases and J 0 bases; nucleotides not matched to a gene: 6. This CDR3 is 17 amino acids long. In DNA, the CDR3 is TGTGCCAGCAGCTTAACGGGTGAGCGGGAGAACCAAGAGACCCAGTACTTC. This encodes CASSLTGERENQETQYF.

The table lists this clone with a count of one. Here the CDR3 DNA reads TGTGCCAGCAGTTTATTGCCGCGGGGGGTCAGCACTGAAGCTTTCTTT. Amino acid sequence: CASSLLPRGVSTEAFF. The V and J genes are TRBV28 and TRBJ1-1, with TRBD1 as a possible D gene (5 bases). The ends were cut back, 1 base at V and 4 bases at J, with 16 bases in the middle. Germline assignment: CDR1 MDHEN and CDR2 SYDVKM. This CDR3 has 16 residues.

The gene calls are TRBV9 and TRBJ2-3, with unresolved D. Trimming shortened V by 1 base and J by 1 base, and 13 bases separated the two germline ends. The length of the CDR3 is 16 residues. Germline values: CDR1 SGDLS, CDR2 YYNGEE. CDR3 sequence: CASSVTARYRTDTQYF. The CDR3 DNA sequence: TGTGCCAGCAGCGTAACCGCCCGGTATCGCACAGATACGCAGTATTTT.

The chain joins TRBV5-1 to TRBJ1-1, with 8 bases fitting TRBD1. Germline-derived CDR1 and CDR2 are SGHRS and YFSETQ. The CDR3 is 15 residues long. J was trimmed by 1 base and V by 2 bases; bases with no gene match: 4. The CDR3 sequence is CASSFAGQGNTEAFF. In DNA form, the CDR3 reads TGCGCCAGCAGCTTCGCAGGACAGGGGAACACTGAAGCTTTCTTT.

The V and J genes are TRBV3-1 (or the pseudogene TRBV3-2) and TRBJ2-1, with 14 bases identical to TRBD2. After removal of 4 bases from V and 4 bases from J, the junction contained 15 bases not matched to a gene. CDR3 length: 20 amino acids. The germline V gene has CDR1 LGHDT and CDR2 YNNKEL (reference sequence). The CDR3 bases are TGTGCCAGCAGCCGGCTTTGGGCGACTAGCGGGAGGGAAGGGTACAATGAGCAGTTCTTC. Its protein product is CASSRLWATSGREGYNEQFF.

Many counts were recorded for this clone. V and J are TRBV5-4 and TRBJ1-2; TRBD1 aligns across 11 bases. The CDR3 is 16 residues long. Germline V gives CDR1 SGHNT, CDR2 YYREEE (reference sequence). J lost 5 bases, V lost 4 bases, and 10 bases had no gene match. The CDR3 DNA follows: TGTGCCAGCAGCCCAGGGACAGGGGGGTTTGGGTATGGCTACACCTTC. Amino acid sequence: CASSPGTGGFGYGYTF.

The chain joins TRBV7-9 to TRBJ1-6; the D gene is possibly TRBD1 (5 bases). Germline V lookup: CDR1 SEHNR, CDR2 FQNEAQ (reference sequence). The CDR3 contains 16 residues. Trimming removed 2 bases from V and 10 bases from J, with 18 bases in between. In DNA form, the CDR3 reads TGTGCCAGCAGCTTATCGGGGGTCCTAACGTACTCACCCCTCCACTTT. Encoded protein: CASSLSGVLTYSPLHF.

For the CDR3, the DNA is TGTGCCTGGAGTTCGAGGGGCGATGAGCAGTTCTTC. Translated: CAWSSRGDEQFF. This chain links TRBV30 with TRBJ2-1; TRBD1 or TRBD2 may be the D gene (5 bases each). The V gene's germline CDR1 is GTSNPN and CDR2 SVGIG (reference sequence). V lost 2 bases to trimming and J lost 8 bases, with 10 bases between them. CDR3 length: 12 residues.

The sample holds one count of this clone. The chain recombines TRBV9 with TRBJ1-5; 7 bases line up with TRBD1. The length of the CDR3 is 16 residues. In germline, CDR1 is SGDLS, CDR2 YYNGEE. Unmatched junction bases numbered 12, after V lost 6 bases and J lost 3 bases. The DNA for the CDR3 is TGTGCCAGCACCTGCCCAGGGGGAACGGCCAATCAGCCCCAGCATTTT. Translating gives CASTCPGGTANQPQHF.

As DNA, the CDR3 is TGTGCCAGCAGTTCCGGCCCCCTAACCTACGAGCAGTACTTC. The encoded protein is CASSSGPLTYEQYF. The chain is built from TRBV28 and TRBJ2-7; no firm D call. The CDR3 is made up of 14 amino acids. Trimming took 4 bases from V and 2 from J, leaving 12 bases between them. In germline, CDR1 is MDHEN, CDR2 SYDVKM.

The V gene is TRBV27, the J gene TRBJ2-3; the D gene is possibly TRBD1 (6 bases). Germline CDR1 MNHEY, CDR2 SMNVEV (reference sequence). This CDR3 has 14 amino acids. V dropped 2 bases and J dropped 7 bases, with 13 bases sitting between them. As DNA, the CDR3 is TGTGCCAGCAGTTTACCAGACAGGTTCCATACGCAGTATTTT. Its protein product is CASSLPDRFHTQYF.

The gene calls are TRBV5-1 and TRBJ2-5; maybe TRBD2 (6 bases). The germline CDR1 and CDR2 sequences are SGHRS and YFSETQ. The CDR3 loop spans 13 amino acids. V shed 1 base and J shed 4 bases, with 8 bases lying between them. Here the CDR3 reads CASSLYGGETQYF. The CDR3 DNA is TGCGCCAGCAGCTTGTACGGGGGAGAGACCCAGTACTTC.

The chain carries TRBV28 and TRBJ2-7, with 8 bases fitting TRBD2. In germline, CDR1 is MDHEN, CDR2 SYDVKM. This CDR3 contains 14 residues. The J segment lost 6 bases and the V segment lost 6 bases, leaving 10 bases of the junction unmatched. The CDR3 spells CASRLGGGAGEQYF. CDR3 DNA sequence: TGTGCCAGCAGACTCGGGGGGGGCGCGGGCGAGCAGTACTTC.

The chain uses TRBV5-6 and TRBJ2-5, with D possibly matching TRBD1 (5 bases). The CDR3 extends over 16 amino acids. Germline V gives CDR1 SGHDT, CDR2 YYEEEE. Trimming shortened V by 3 bases and J by 0 bases, and 15 bases separated the two germline ends. The CDR3, as DNA: TGTGCCAGCAGCTACACACAGGAGACGTACCAAGAGACCCAGTACTTC. Encoded protein: CASSYTQETYQETQYF.

V and J are TRBV28 and TRBJ1-1; the D gene is possibly TRBD1 (5 bases). Germline V gene data show CDR1 as MDHEN and CDR2 as SYDVKM. Trimming stripped 3 bases from V and 11 bases from J, with 10 bases between. The CDR3 runs 11 residues. CDR3 nucleotide sequence: TGTGCCAGCAGTTTTCGGGGACCTGCTTTCTTT. Translating it yields CASSFRGPAFF.

This chain uses TRBV9 with TRBJ1-2; no definite D call. The CDR3 covers 16 residues. Germline V CDR1 and CDR2: SGDLS, YYNGEE. The ends were cut back, 4 bases at V and 3 bases at J, with 19 bases in the middle. The DNA for the CDR3 is TGTGCCAGCAGCCTCCAGGCGTCCCAGACTCACTATGGCTACACCTTC. Translating it yields CASSLQASQTHYGYTF.

The V gene is TRBV27, the J gene TRBJ1-5, with D uncertain. Germline CDR1 is MNHEY and CDR2 is SMNVEV (reference sequence). V shed 2 bases and J shed 0 bases, with 14 bases lying between them. This CDR3 has 17 amino acids. The CDR3 DNA reads as TGTGCCAGCAGTTTAATCCCGACGACCGATAGCAATCAGCCCCAGCATTTT. It translates to CASSLIPTTDSNQPQHF.

V is TRBV5-1 and J is TRBJ1-2, with D hard to call. The CDR3 covers 15 residues. The V end lost 0 bases, the J end lost 5 bases, and 14 bases lay between the germline ends. The germline gives CDR1 SGHRS, CDR2 YFSETQ. Here the CDR3 DNA reads TGCGCCAGCAGCTTGGAGGCAGCCCCAGTGTATGGCTACACCTTC. Amino acids: CASSLEAAPVYGYTF.

J is TRBJ1-1 and V is TRBV28; D is undetermined. Germline values: CDR1 MDHEN, CDR2 SYDVKM. There are 19 residues in the CDR3. Trimming took 5 bases from V and 3 from J, leaving 28 bases between them. The CDR3 sequence: CASSRILSLRATRDTEAFF. DNA for the CDR3: TGTGCCAGCAGTCGAATATTATCTTTGAGGGCCACCCGGGACACTGAAGCTTTCTTT.

This chain's CDR3 is CASSYSNLGTQYF. The CDR3 DNA reads TGTGCCAGCAGTTACTCCAACTTGGGGACCCAGTACTTC. The chain employs TRBV6-5 and TRBJ2-5, with unresolved D. This CDR3 is 13 amino acids long. Germline V gene sequence: CDR1 MNHEY, CDR2 SVGAGI. Between the trimmed V and J ends, which lost 0 bases and 7 bases, there was a span of 9 bases.

The chain combines TRBV5-6 with TRBJ2-7; TRBD1 or TRBD2 may be the D gene (5 bases each). The germline V gene has CDR1 SGHDT and CDR2 YYEEEE. The CDR3 has 14 residues. Trimming removed 5 bases from V and 7 bases from J, with 19 bases in between. In nucleotides, the CDR3 is TGTGCCAGCAGGCATCGGGACGGCCGAGGGGAGCAGTACTTC. Its translation is CASRHRDGRGEQYF.

The gene calls are TRBV2 and TRBJ2-1, with TRBD2 identical over 9 bases. The J segment lost 2 bases and the V segment lost 1 base, leaving 3 bases of the junction unmatched. CDR1 and CDR2 (germline): SNHLY, FYNNEI. CDR3 length: 16 amino acids. The CDR3 bases are TGTGCCAGCAGTGAAGAGAGACTAGCGGCCTACAATGAGCAGTTCTTC. Its protein is CASSEERLAAYNEQFF.

This clone was observed a single time. J is TRBJ1-6 and V is TRBV30, with 9 nucleotides matching TRBD1. The J segment lost 10 bases and the V segment lost 6 bases, leaving 7 bases of the junction unmatched. CDR1 and CDR2 from the germline V gene are GTSNPN and SVGIG (reference sequence). This CDR3 has 13 residues. The CDR3: CACKTGGRSPLHF. The CDR3 region has the DNA TGTGCCTGTAAGACAGGGGGAAGATCACCCCTCCACTTT.

The rearrangement uses TRBV19 and TRBJ1-2; D gene ambiguous. Trimming pared 5 bases from V and 4 bases from J, leaving 8 bases between. Germline-derived CDR1 and CDR2 are LNHDA and SQIVND (reference sequence). The CDR3 spans 12 residues. The CDR3 DNA sequence: TGTGCCAGTAGTCGGGCGTCCTATGGCTACACCTTC. Amino acid sequence: CASSRASYGYTF.

The genes are TRBV9 and TRBJ2-3, with TRBD2 matching over 7 bases. CDR3 length: 14 residues. Germline CDR1 and CDR2: SGDLS and YYNGEE. J gave up 4 bases and V 3 bases, and 5 bases lay outside the gene matches. Here the CDR3 reads CASSGNGGADTQYF. As DNA, the CDR3 is TGTGCCAGCAGCGGTAATGGGGGGGCAGATACGCAGTATTTT.

The chain recombines TRBV27 with TRBJ1-2; D ambiguous. Germline-derived CDR1 and CDR2 are MNHEY and SMNVEV (reference sequence). The ends were cut back, 8 bases at V and 1 base at J, with 5 bases in the middle. The CDR3 has 11 residues. As DNA, the CDR3 is TGTGCCAGCCCTTATAACTATGGCTACACCTTC. It specifies CASPYNYGYTF.